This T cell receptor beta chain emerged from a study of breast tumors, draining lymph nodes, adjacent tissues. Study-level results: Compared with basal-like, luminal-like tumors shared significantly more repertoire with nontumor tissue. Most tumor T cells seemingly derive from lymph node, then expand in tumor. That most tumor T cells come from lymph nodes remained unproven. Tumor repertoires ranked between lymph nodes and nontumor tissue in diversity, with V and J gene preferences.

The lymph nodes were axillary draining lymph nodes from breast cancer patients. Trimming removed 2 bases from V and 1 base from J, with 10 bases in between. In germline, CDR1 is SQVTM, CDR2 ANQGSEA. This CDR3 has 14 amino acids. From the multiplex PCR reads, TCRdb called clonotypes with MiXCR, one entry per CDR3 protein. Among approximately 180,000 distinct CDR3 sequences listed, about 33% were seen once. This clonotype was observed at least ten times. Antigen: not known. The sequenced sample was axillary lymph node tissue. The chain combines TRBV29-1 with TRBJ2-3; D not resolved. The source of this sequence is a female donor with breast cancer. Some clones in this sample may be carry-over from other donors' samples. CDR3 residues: CSVELLGGTDTQYF. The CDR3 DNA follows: TGCAGCGTTGAACTACTGGGCGGCACAGATACGCAGTATTTT.